The 30 T cell receptor beta chains presented below share a single source sample, sequenced in a study of cytomegalovirus exposure and HLA in healthy donors. PCR used 60 Vbeta primers and 13 Jbeta primers. Some clones are missing from TCRdb's copy, which holds only in-frame ones; the method was immunoSEQ multiplex PCR. The sample has under 200,000 clones; about 80% are singletons. The source material was PBMCs. These receptors were taken from a middle-aged man in good health and CMV-seropositive.

V usage is TRBV7-2 and J usage is TRBJ2-7, with 10 bases matching TRBD2. Looked up from germline, CDR1 is SGHTA and CDR2 is FQGNSA. The CDR3 covers 14 residues. V lost 4 bases and J lost 4; bases outside the gene matches: 4. The CDR3 here is CASSSSSGGYEQYF. The DNA for the CDR3 is TGTGCCAGCAGCTCATCTAGCGGGGGATACGAGCAGTACTTC.

CDR3 bases: TGCGCCAGCAGAATCAACAGGTTTGTTCCCACTGAAGCTTTCTTT. This codes for CASRINRFVPTEAFF. The chain employs TRBV10-2 and TRBJ1-1, with a possible D match to TRBD1 (5 bases). Germline V gene lookup returns CDR1 WSHSY and CDR2 SAAADI. Deletions cut 6 bases from V and 4 bases from J, with 18 bases between. The CDR3 loop spans 15 amino acids.

The J gene is TRBJ1-2, the V gene TRBV6-6; no firm D call. The CDR3 is 16 amino acids. The V and J ends lost 5 bases and 7 bases respectively, with 23 bases between them. Germline-derived CDR1 and CDR2 are MNHNY and SVGAGI (reference sequence). The CDR3 loop is CASSQPFEVGYSGYTF. The CDR3 coding sequence is TGTGCCAGCAGTCAACCCTTCGAGGTCGGATATTCTGGCTACACCTTC.

For the CDR3, the DNA is TGTGCCAGCAGCCATGGACGGGATTACTCTGGAAACACCATATATTTT. Its translation is CASSHGRDYSGNTIYF. This chain joins TRBV14 and TRBJ1-3; D gene unclear. V was trimmed by 3 bases and J by 0 bases, leaving 12 bases between them. CDR3 length: 16 residues. Germline V gene data show CDR1 as SGHDN and CDR2 as FVKESK.

The rearrangement uses TRBV2 and TRBJ1-4, with a tentative D call TRBD1 (6 bases). Trimming took 3 bases from V and 11 from J, leaving 10 bases between them. This CDR3 region has 12 residues. From germline, CDR1 is SNHLY and CDR2 FYNNEI. CDR3 sequence (DNA): TGTGCCAGCAGTGAGGAGGGGGGGAAACTGTTTTTT. Amino acid sequence: CASSEEGGKLFF.

DNA for the CDR3: TGCGCCAGCAGCCAAGATCCTAGCGGACAAGAGACCCAGTACTTC. Translating gives CASSQDPSGQETQYF. The chain is built from TRBV4-1 and TRBJ2-5, with TRBD2 matching 7 bases. After removal of 0 bases from V and 2 bases from J, the junction contained 3 bases not matched to a gene. This CDR3 has 15 amino acids. The germline CDR1 and CDR2 sequences are MGHRA and YSYEKL.

This clone was found once. The gene calls are TRBV29-1 and TRBJ1-1; D ambiguous. V was shortened by 1 base and J by 5 bases, with 14 bases between the two germline ends. The germline V gene encodes CDR1 SQVTM and CDR2 ANQGSEA. The CDR3 extends over 14 amino acids. The CDR3 here is CSVEVSVAGTEAFF. CDR3 sequence (DNA): TGCAGCGTTGAAGTTTCTGTAGCCGGAACTGAAGCTTTCTTT.

The CDR3 spells CASSWRQGMLPFF. The CDR3 DNA sequence: TGTGCCAGCAGCTGGAGACAGGGGATGTTACCTTTCTTT. The rearrangement uses TRBV7-9 and TRBJ1-1; 8 nucleotides agree with TRBD1. Germline-derived CDR1 and CDR2 are SEHNR and FQNEAQ (reference sequence). This CDR3 has 13 amino acids. V dropped 4 bases and J dropped 12; count of bases not matched to a gene: 10.

J is TRBJ2-5 and V is TRBV6-1; unclear D gene. The CDR3 consists of 14 residues. The germline V and J ends were trimmed by 4 bases and 0 bases, with 9 bases remaining between them. Germline-derived CDR1 and CDR2 are MNHNS and SASEGT. The CDR3 coding sequence is TGTGCCAGCAGTGTGTCACAGTACCAAGAGACCCAGTACTTC. This encodes CASSVSQYQETQYF.

CDR3 in DNA: TGTGCCATCAGTCAGGCCGAACAGGGCACTGAAGCTTTCTTT. Its protein is CAISQAEQGTEAFF. This chain joins TRBV10-3 and TRBJ1-1; D might be TRBD1 (6 bases). Germline values: CDR1 ENHRY, CDR2 SYGVKD. The CDR3 covers 14 residues. Deletions cut 5 bases from V and 4 bases from J, with 14 bases between.

CDR3 sequence reads: CASSSSGGPFNEQFF. The CDR3, as DNA: TGTGCCAGCAGCTCATCGGGGGGGCCTTTCAATGAGCAGTTCTTC. This chain uses TRBV9 with TRBJ2-1; 8 bases are a match to TRBD2. CDR1 is SGDLS, CDR2 YYNGEE, per germline. After removal of 4 bases from V and 6 bases from J, the junction contained 9 bases not matched to a gene. The CDR3 is made up of 15 amino acids. The full variable domain, in which reference TRBV9 and TRBJ2-1 provide the parts outside the CDR3, is DSGVTQTPKHLITATGQRVTLRCSPRSGDLSVYWYQQSLDQGLQFLIQYYNGEERAKGNILERFSAQQFPDLHSELNLSSLELGDSALYFCASSSSGGPFNEQFFGPGTRLTVL.

CDR3 sequence (DNA): TGTGCCAGTAGTAACGAGCGGGGGGTACTGGATACGCAGTATTTT. This codes for CASSNERGVLDTQYF. The rearrangement links TRBV19 to TRBJ2-3; TRBD2 matches at 9 bases. This CDR3 is built from 15 residues. The V and J ends lost 4 bases and 6 bases, in that order; junction bases with no gene match: 8. Germline lookup yields CDR1 LNHDA and CDR2 SQIVND (reference sequence).

This clone has more than one count but fewer than ten. The chain couples TRBV6-6 to TRBJ1-1, with a tentative D call TRBD1 (6 bases). This CDR3 has 16 residues. Germline V gene data show CDR1 as MNHNY and CDR2 as SVGAGI (reference sequence). The V end lost 0 bases, the J end lost 1 base, and 12 bases lay between the germline ends. The CDR3 reads CASSYSRGPKNTEAFF. The CDR3 DNA reads TGTGCCAGCAGTTACTCGCGGGGGCCGAAGAACACTGAAGCTTTCTTT.

The chain links TRBV11-2 to TRBJ1-6; weak D call: TRBD1 (5 bases). The CDR3 has 14 residues. V shed 1 base and J shed 7 bases, with 8 bases lying between them. Germline values: CDR1 SGHAT, CDR2 FQNNGV. CDR3: CASSLGPGNSPLHF. The CDR3 DNA follows: TGTGCCAGCAGCTTAGGGCCAGGGAATTCACCCCTCCACTTT.

This clone was counted a few times. This sequence joins TRBV19 and TRBJ1-5; D might be TRBD1 (5 bases). This CDR3 region has 17 residues. Germline lookup yields CDR1 LNHDA and CDR2 SQIVND (reference sequence). With 1 base removed from V and 6 bases from J, the gap between germline ends came to 19 bases. CDR3: CASSIVFGRGSGQPQHF. CDR3 in DNA: TGTGCCAGTAGTATAGTTTTTGGGAGGGGATCTGGTCAGCCCCAGCATTTT.

The V and J genes are TRBV18 and TRBJ1-1, with D tentatively TRBD1 (5 bases). Germline V CDR1 and CDR2: KGHSH, LQKENI. The CDR3 consists of 15 residues. V lost 6 bases, J lost 0 bases, and 14 bases lay in between. Here the CDR3 reads CASSHTARVNTEAFF. CDR3 DNA: TGTGCCAGCTCTCATACGGCCAGGGTGAACACTGAAGCTTTCTTT.

The V and J genes are TRBV27 and TRBJ2-5; 9 bases fit TRBD1. Trimming at V came to 2 bases and at J to 4 bases, leaving 11 bases not matched to a gene. This CDR3 contains 17 residues. Germline V lookup: CDR1 MNHEY, CDR2 SMNVEV (reference sequence). CDR3 sequence: CASSLPNRGQVGETQYF. CDR3 nucleotide sequence: TGTGCCAGCAGTTTACCGAACAGGGGGCAAGTAGGAGAGACCCAGTACTTC.

The genes are TRBV28 and TRBJ1-1; D not resolved. The CDR3 sequence is 15 residues long. Germline CDR1 MDHEN, CDR2 SYDVKM. Between the trimmed V and J ends, which lost 8 bases and 3 bases, there was a span of 19 bases. The CDR3 is CASPPVAGLDTEAFF. In DNA, the CDR3 is TGTGCCAGCCCTCCAGTGGCTGGTTTGGACACTGAAGCTTTCTTT.

V and J are TRBV4-2 and TRBJ2-1; D ambiguous. Germline values: CDR1 LGHNA, CDR2 YNFKEQ. V dropped 0 bases and J dropped 2 bases, with 14 bases sitting between them. The CDR3 is 17 residues long. The CDR3 is CASSQDLPRSAYNEQFF. DNA for the CDR3: TGTGCCAGCAGCCAAGATCTCCCGCGGTCCGCCTACAATGAGCAGTTCTTC.

This chain uses TRBV10-3 with TRBJ1-3, with TRBD1 identical over 9 bases. The V gene end was trimmed by 0 bases and the J gene end by 0 bases; junction bases not matched to a gene: 21. Germline CDR1 reads ENHRY; CDR2 reads SYGVKD. The CDR3 contains 23 residues. This CDR3 reads CAISESTLTGGESPLYSGNTIYF. The DNA for the CDR3 is TGTGCCATCAGTGAGTCAACACTAACAGGGGGCGAGTCTCCACTTTACTCTGGAAACACCATATATTTT.

In DNA, the CDR3 is TGTGCCAGCAGCTTAGGAGGGTGGACTGAAGCTTTCTTT. Translated, it gives CASSLGGWTEAFF. This chain uses TRBV11-1 with TRBJ1-1; D call uncertain. Germline V gives CDR1 SGHAT, CDR2 FQDESV (reference sequence). This CDR3 is built from 13 residues. Trimming pared 1 base from V and 5 bases from J, leaving 8 bases between.

The rearrangement joins TRBV18 to TRBJ1-5; D perhaps matches TRBD1 (5 bases). In germline, CDR1 is KGHSH, CDR2 LQKENI. V was shortened by 3 bases and J by 5 bases, with 8 bases between the two germline ends. This CDR3 has 13 residues. The CDR3 region is CASSPATDQPQHF. CDR3 in DNA: TGTGCCAGCTCACCCGCGACAGATCAGCCCCAGCATTTT.

The rearrangement uses TRBV9 and TRBJ2-7; tentative D call: TRBD1 (7 bases). The V end was cut by 4 bases, the J end by 2 bases, with 16 bases between. The CDR3 consists of 15 residues. CDR1 is SGDLS and CDR2 is YYNGEE in the germline V gene. CDR3 protein: CASSPGGTLPYEQYF. The CDR3 DNA is TGTGCCAGCAGCCCAGGGGGGACACTACCCTACGAGCAGTACTTC.

This clone was seen once. The chain uses TRBV7-6 and TRBJ2-5; 8 nucleotides match TRBD1. Germline V gene sequence: CDR1 SGHVS, CDR2 FNYEAQ. Unmatched junction bases numbered 10, after V lost 8 bases and J lost 2 bases. The CDR3 runs 15 residues. CDR3: CASSRAGGPQETQYF. The CDR3 DNA reads TGTGCCAGCTCCCGGGCAGGGGGCCCTCAAGAGACCCAGTACTTC.

The chain links TRBV7-7 to TRBJ2-5, with 7 bases fitting TRBD1. V gave up 5 bases and J gave up 3 bases; unmatched junction bases: 6. CDR1 is SSHAT and CDR2 is FNYEAQ in the germline V gene (reference sequence). CDR3 length: 14 residues. CDR3 amino acids: CASSPTGTEETQYF. DNA of the CDR3: TGTGCCAGCAGCCCAACCGGGACAGAAGAGACCCAGTACTTC.

The chain carries TRBV7-3 and TRBJ2-3, with 14 positions matching TRBD2. Germline CDR1 and CDR2: SGHTA and FQGTGA. Trimming cost V 5 bases and J 10 bases; bases outside gene matches: 2. This CDR3 has 13 residues. CDR3 sequence (DNA): TGTGCCAGCAGCACGGGACTAGCGGGGGCGCAGTATTTT. Protein product: CASSTGLAGAQYF.

This rearrangement joins TRBV14 to TRBJ1-5; D is possibly TRBD1 (5 bases). The ends were cut back, 3 bases at V and 4 bases at J, with 10 bases in the middle. Looked up from germline, CDR1 is SGHDN and CDR2 is FVKESK. This CDR3 is built from 14 residues. The CDR3: CASSHAGINQPQHF. Written as DNA, the CDR3 is TGTGCCAGCAGCCATGCAGGGATAAATCAGCCCCAGCATTTT.

In the case of this clone: A read error may account for a junction end that differs from germline. The chain carries TRBV10-3 and TRBJ2-3; 11 bases match TRBD1. This CDR3 is 15 amino acids long. In germline, CDR1 is ENHRY, CDR2 SYGVKD. CDR3 DNA: TGTGCCACCAGTTTGGACAGGGGGCTCACAGATACGCAGTATTTT. The encoded protein is CATSLDRGLTDTQYF.

This rearrangement joins TRBV28 to TRBJ1-4, with 9 bases that match TRBD1. The germline V gene has CDR1 MDHEN and CDR2 SYDVKM. The CDR3 spans 14 residues. Trimming removed 3 bases from V and 10 bases from J; junction bases left unmatched: 6. CDR3 amino acids: CASSFGTGRGKLFF. CDR3 bases: TGTGCCAGCAGTTTCGGGACAGGGCGCGGAAAACTGTTTTTT.

The chain is built from TRBV6-5 and TRBJ1-6; a possible D gene is TRBD1 (5 bases). The CDR3 contains 13 residues. V lost 7 bases and J 7 bases, leaving 11 bases between the germline ends. Looked up from germline, CDR1 is MNHEY and CDR2 is SVGAGI. The CDR3 sequence: CASTRTGNSPLHF. The CDR3 DNA reads TGTGCCAGCACCAGAACAGGAAATTCACCCCTCCACTTT.